This T cell receptor beta chain is drawn from a study of cytomegalovirus exposure and HLA in healthy donors. The length of the CDR3 is 14 residues. Trimming took 5 bases from V and 0 from J; bases not matched to a gene: 2. The germline V gene has CDR1 MNHEY and CDR2 SMNVEV (reference sequence). In the PCR, 60 Vbeta and 13 Jbeta primers were used. The protocol was immunoSEQ multiplex PCR, while the TCRdb copy is restricted to in-frame clones and leaves out a portion. Of 150,000 to 200,000 clones in the sample, approximately 80% are singletons; the top ten hold 3% to 4%. In the case of this clone: Its antigen remains unknown.

Though nominally healthy at sampling, donors likely had unrecorded immune exposures. Notes on the study in general: Most of the TCR beta V segments (in an earlier analysis) were productive either about 90% or about 30% of the time.

This sequence joins TRBV27 and TRBJ2-7; 9 bases agree with TRBD1. This clonotype originated in a male donor in good health and CMV-seronegative. Sequencing was performed on PBMCs. The CDR3 DNA is TGTGCCAGCAGTGACAGGGGGGGCTCCTACGAGCAGTACTTC. Translating gives CASSDRGGSYEQYF.